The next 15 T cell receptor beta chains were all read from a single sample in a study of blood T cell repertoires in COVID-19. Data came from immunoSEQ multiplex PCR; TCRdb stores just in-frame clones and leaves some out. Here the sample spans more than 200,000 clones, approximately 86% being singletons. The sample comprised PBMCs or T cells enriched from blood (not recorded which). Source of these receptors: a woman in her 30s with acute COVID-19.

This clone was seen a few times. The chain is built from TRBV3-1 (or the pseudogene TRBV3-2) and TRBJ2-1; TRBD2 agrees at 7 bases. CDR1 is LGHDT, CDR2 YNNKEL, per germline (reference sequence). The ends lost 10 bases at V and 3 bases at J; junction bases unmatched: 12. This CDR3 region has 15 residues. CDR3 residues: CATGRAGVFYNEQFF. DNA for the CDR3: TGTGCCACGGGCCGGGCGGGAGTATTCTACAATGAGCAGTTCTTC.

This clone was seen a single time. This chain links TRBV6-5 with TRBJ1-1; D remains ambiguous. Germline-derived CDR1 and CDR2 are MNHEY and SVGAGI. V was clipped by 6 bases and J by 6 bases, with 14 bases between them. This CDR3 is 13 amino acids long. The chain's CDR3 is CASSPERWAEAFF. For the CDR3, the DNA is TGTGCCAGCAGCCCGGAGAGGTGGGCTGAAGCTTTCTTT.

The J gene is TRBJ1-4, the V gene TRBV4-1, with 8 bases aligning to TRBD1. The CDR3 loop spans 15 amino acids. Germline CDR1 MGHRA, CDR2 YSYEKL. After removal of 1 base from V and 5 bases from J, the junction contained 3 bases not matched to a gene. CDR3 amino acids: CASSQGGQGNEKLFF. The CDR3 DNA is TGCGCCAGCAGCCAAGGTGGACAGGGAAATGAAAAACTGTTTTTT.

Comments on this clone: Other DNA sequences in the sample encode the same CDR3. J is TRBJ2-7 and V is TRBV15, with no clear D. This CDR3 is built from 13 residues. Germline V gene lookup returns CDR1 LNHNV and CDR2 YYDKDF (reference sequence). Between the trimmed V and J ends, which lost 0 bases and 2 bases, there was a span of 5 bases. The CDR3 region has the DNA TGTGCCACCAGCAGAGATCCGGCCTACGAGCAGTACTTC. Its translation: CATSRDPAYEQYF.

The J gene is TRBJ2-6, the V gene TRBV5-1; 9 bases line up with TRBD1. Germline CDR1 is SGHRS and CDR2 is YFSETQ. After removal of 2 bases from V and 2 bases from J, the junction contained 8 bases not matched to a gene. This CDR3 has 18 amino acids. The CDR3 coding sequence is TGCGCCAGCAGCTTACCGGGACAGGGTAACACTGGGGCCAACGTCCTGACTTTC. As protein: CASSLPGQGNTGANVLTF.

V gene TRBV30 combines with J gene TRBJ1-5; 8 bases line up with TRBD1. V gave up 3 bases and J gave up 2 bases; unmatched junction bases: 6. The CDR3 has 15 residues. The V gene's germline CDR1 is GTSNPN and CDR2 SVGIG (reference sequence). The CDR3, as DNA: TGTGCCTGGAGCGAAGGACAGGGAGGCAATCAGCCCCAGCATTTT. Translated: CAWSEGQGGNQPQHF.

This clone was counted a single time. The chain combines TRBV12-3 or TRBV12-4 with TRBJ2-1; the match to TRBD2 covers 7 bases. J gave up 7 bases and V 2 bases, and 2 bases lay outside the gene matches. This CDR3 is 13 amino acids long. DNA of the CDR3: TGTGCCAGCAGTTTAATGGGGGGGAATGAGCAGTTCTTC. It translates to CASSLMGGNEQFF.

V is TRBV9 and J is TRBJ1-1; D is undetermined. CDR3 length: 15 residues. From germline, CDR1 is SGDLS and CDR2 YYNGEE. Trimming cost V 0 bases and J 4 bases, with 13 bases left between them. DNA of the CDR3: TGTGCCAGCAGCGTAGTTCCGGGAACAAGCACTGAAGCTTTCTTT. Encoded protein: CASSVVPGTSTEAFF.

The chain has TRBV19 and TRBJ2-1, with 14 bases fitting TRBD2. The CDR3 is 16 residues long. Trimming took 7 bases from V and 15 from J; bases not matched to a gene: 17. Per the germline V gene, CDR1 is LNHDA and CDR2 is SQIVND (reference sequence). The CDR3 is CASTPGTSGSKWGRFF. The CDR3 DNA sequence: TGTGCCAGTACCCCGGGGACTAGCGGGAGTAAGTGGGGTAGGTTCTTC.

Here the CDR3 DNA reads TGTGCCAGCAGTCCCTCACACGGGACAGGTAAGGAAAAACTGTTTTTT. Protein: CASSPSHGTGKEKLFF. The chain joins TRBV28 to TRBJ1-4; 8 bases line up with TRBD1. Trimming cost V 5 bases and J 8 bases; bases outside gene matches: 13. Germline CDR1 is MDHEN and CDR2 is SYDVKM. The CDR3 runs 16 residues.

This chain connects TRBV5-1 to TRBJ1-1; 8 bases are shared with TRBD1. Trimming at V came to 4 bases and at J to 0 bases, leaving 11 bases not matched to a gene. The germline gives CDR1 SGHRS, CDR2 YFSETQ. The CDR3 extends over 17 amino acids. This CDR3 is CASSILTGTGLNTEAFF. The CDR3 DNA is TGCGCCAGCAGCATACTCACCGGGACAGGACTGAACACTGAAGCTTTCTTT.

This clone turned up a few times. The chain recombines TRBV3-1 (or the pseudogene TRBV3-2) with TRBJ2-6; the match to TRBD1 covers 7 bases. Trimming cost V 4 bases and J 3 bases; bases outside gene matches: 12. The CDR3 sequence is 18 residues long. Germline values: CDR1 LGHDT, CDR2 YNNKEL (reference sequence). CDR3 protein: CASSLTGRGNYGANVLTF. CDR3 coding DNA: TGTGCCAGCAGCCTAACGGGCAGGGGGAACTATGGGGCCAACGTCCTGACTTTC.

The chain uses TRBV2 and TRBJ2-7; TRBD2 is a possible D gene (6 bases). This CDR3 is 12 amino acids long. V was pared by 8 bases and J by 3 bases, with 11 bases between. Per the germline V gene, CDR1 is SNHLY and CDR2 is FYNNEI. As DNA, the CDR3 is TGTGCCAGCTTTTCCGGGGGCTACGAGCAGTACTTC. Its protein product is CASFSGGYEQYF.

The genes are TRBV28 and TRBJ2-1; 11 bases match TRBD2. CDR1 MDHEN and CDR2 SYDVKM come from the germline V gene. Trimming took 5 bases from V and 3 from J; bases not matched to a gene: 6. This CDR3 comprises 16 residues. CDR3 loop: CASSISGRAIYNEQFF. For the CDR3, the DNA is TGTGCCAGCAGTATTAGCGGGAGGGCCATCTACAATGAGCAGTTCTTC.

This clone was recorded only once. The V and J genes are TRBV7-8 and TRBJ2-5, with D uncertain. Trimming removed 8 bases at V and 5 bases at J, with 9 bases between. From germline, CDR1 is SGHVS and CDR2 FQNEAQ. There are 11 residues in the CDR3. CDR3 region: CASVRRETQYF. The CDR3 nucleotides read TGTGCCAGCGTAAGGCGGGAGACCCAGTACTTC.